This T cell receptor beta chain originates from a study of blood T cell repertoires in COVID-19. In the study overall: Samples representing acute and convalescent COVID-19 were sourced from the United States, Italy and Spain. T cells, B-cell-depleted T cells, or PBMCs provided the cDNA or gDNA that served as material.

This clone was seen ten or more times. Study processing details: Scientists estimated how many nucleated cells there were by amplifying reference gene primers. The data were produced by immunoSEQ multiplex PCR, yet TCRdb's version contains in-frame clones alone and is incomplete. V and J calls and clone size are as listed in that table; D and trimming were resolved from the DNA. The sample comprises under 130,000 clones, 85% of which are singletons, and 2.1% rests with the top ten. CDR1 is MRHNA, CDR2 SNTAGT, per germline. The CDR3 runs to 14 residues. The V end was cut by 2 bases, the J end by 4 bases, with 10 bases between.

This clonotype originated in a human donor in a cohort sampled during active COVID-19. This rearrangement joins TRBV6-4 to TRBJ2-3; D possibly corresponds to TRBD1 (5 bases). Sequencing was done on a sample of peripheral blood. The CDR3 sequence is CASSDAGASDTQYF. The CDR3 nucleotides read TGTGCCAGCAGTGACGCTGGGGCCTCAGATACGCAGTATTTT.